This T cell receptor beta chain was identified during a study of blood T cell repertoires in COVID-19. Study-level information: The United States, Italy and Spain supplied acute and convalescent COVID-19 samples. Sample material is recorded as cDNA or gDNA derived from T cells, B-cell-depleted T cells, or PBMCs.

Unmatched junction bases numbered 8, after V lost 3 bases and J lost 9 bases. Germline CDR1 and CDR2: MDHEN and SYDVKM. This CDR3 has 15 residues. In the original analysis: By means of reference gene primer amplification, nucleated cell counts were estimated. Using immunoSEQ multiplex PCR, the repertoire was profiled, and TCRdb retains in-frame clones only, with some absent. V, J and clone size reflect that table, while D and trimming were determined from the DNA. The table includes approximately 260,000 clones, approximately 88% detected once. One Seattle source followed patients from active infection through their disease course.

The sequence was obtained from an older woman with COVID-19, enrolled during active disease. V usage is TRBV28 and J usage is TRBJ2-2, with 9 positions matching TRBD2. The sequencing sample was made of peripheral blood. This chain's CDR3 is CASSFGLAGSRELFF. For the CDR3, the DNA is TGTGCCAGCAGTTTCGGCCTAGCGGGATCCCGGGAGCTGTTTTTT. Filled out from reference TRBV28 and TRBJ2-2, the complete variable domain reads DVKVTQSSRYLVKRTGEKVFLECVQDMDHENMFWYRQDPGLGLRLIYFSYDVKMKEKGDIPEGYSVSREKKERFSLILESASTNQTSMYLCASSFGLAGSRELFFGEGSRLTVL.